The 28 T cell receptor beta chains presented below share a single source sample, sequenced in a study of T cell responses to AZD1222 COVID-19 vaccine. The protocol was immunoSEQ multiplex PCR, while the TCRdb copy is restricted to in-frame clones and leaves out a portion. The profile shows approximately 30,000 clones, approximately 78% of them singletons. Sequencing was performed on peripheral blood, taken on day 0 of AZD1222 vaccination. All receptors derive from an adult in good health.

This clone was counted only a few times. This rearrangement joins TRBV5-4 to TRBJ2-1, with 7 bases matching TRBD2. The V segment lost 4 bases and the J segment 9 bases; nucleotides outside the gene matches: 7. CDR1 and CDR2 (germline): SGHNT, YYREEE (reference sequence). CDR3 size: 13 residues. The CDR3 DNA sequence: TGTGCCAGCAGCCGGGACTACCGGGGTGAGCAGTTCTTC. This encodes CASSRDYRGEQFF.

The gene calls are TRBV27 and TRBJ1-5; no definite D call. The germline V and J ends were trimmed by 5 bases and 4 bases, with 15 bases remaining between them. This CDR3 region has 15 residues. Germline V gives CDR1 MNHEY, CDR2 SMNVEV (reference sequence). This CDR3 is CASSPAGSTNQPQHF. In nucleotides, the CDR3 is TGTGCCAGCAGTCCCGCGGGGAGCACAAATCAGCCCCAGCATTTT.

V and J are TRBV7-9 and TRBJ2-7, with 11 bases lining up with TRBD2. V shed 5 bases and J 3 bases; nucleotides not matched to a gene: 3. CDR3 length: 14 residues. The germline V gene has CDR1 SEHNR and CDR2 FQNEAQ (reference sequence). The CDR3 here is CASSIGTSGYEQYV. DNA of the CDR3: TGTGCCAGCAGCATCGGGACTAGCGGCTACGAGCAGTACGTC.

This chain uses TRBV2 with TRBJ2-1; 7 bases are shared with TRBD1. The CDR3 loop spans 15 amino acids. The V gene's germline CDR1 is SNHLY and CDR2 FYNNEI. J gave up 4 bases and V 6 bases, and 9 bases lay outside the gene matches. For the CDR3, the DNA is TGTGCCAGCAGGGGCCGGGACAGATCTTACAATGAGCAGTTCTTC. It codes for CASRGRDRSYNEQFF. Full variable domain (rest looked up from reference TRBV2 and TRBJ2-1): EPEVTQTPSHQVTQMGQEVILRCVPISNHLYFYWYRQILGQKVEFLVSFYNNEISEKSEIFDDQFSVERPDGSNFTLKIRSTKLEDSAMYFCASRGRDRSYNEQFFGPGTRLTVL.

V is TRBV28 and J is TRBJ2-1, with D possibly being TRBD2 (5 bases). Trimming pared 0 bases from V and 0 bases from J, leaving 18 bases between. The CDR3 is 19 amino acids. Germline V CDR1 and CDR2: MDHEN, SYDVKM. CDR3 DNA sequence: TGTGCCAGCAGTTTATGGCGAGGATTGGGCGGAGGCTCCTACAATGAGCAGTTCTTC. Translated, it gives CASSLWRGLGGGSYNEQFF.

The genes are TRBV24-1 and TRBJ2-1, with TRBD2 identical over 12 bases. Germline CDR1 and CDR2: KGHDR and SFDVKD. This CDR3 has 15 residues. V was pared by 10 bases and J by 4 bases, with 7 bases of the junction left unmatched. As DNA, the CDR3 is TGTGCCACTAGCGGTGGGACTAGCGGGTACAATGAGCAGTTCTTC. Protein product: CATSGGTSGYNEQFF.

The CDR3 sequence is CASSSLTSGKDNEQFF. The CDR3, as DNA: TGTGCCAGTAGTTCTCTGACTAGCGGGAAGGACAATGAGCAGTTCTTC. V gene TRBV19 combines with J gene TRBJ2-1; 11 bases are shared with TRBD2. This CDR3 comprises 16 residues. V lost 5 bases and J lost 5; bases outside the gene matches: 8. Germline-derived CDR1 and CDR2 are LNHDA and SQIVND (reference sequence).

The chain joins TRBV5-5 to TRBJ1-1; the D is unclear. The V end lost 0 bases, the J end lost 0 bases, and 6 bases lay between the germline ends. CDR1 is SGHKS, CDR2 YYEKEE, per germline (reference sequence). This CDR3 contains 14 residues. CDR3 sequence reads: CASSLVEVNTEAFF. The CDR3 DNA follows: TGTGCCAGCAGCTTGGTTGAGGTGAACACTGAAGCTTTCTTT.

In DNA form, the CDR3 reads TGTGCCAGCAGTTTCCTCGGTGGGGTGGGCAATTCACCCCTCCACTTT. Translation: CASSFLGGVGNSPLHF. The chain has TRBV27 and TRBJ1-6; no clear D. CDR3 length equals 16 residues. V lost 3 bases to trimming and J lost 7 bases, with 16 bases between them. Looked up from germline, CDR1 is MNHEY and CDR2 is SMNVEV (reference sequence).

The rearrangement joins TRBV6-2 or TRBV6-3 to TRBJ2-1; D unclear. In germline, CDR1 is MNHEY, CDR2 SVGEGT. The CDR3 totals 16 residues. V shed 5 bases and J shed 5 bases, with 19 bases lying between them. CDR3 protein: CASSTPSQASHNEQFF. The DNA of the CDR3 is TGTGCCAGCAGTACCCCCTCGCAGGCTTCCCACAATGAGCAGTTCTTC.

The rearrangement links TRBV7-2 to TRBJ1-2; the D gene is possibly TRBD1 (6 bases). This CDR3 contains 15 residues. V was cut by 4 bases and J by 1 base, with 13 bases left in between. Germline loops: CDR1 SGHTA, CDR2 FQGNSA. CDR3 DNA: TGTGCCAGCAGCTCCCGACAGGCCCTTAACTATGGCTACACCTTC. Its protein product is CASSSRQALNYGYTF.

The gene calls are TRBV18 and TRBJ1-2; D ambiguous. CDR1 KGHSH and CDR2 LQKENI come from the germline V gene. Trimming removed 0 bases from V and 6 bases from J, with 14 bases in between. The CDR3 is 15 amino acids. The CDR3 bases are TGTGCCAGCTCACCACCTGGCAGAGGCTTCAATGGCTACACCTTC. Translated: CASSPPGRGFNGYTF.

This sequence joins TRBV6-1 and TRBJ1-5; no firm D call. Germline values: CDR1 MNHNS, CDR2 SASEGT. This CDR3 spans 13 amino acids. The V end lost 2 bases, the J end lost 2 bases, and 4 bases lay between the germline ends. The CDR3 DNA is TGTGCCAGCAGTGAACATGGCAATCAGCCCCAGCATTTT. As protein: CASSEHGNQPQHF.

The CDR3 loop is CASSVNRPRIPYEQYV. CDR3 bases: TGTGCCAGCAGTGTAAACCGGCCCCGAATTCCCTACGAGCAGTACGTC. The chain carries TRBV6-2 or TRBV6-3 and TRBJ2-7; D is unresolved. There are 16 residues in the CDR3. Trimming left V 5 bases short and J 2 bases short, with 19 bases between. CDR1 is MNHEY, CDR2 SVGEGT, per germline.

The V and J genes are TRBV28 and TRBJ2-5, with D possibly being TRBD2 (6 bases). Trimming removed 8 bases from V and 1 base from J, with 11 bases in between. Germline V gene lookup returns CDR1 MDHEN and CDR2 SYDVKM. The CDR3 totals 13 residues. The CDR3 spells CASQVGGQETQYF. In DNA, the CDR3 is TGTGCCAGCCAAGTGGGGGGCCAAGAGACCCAGTACTTC.

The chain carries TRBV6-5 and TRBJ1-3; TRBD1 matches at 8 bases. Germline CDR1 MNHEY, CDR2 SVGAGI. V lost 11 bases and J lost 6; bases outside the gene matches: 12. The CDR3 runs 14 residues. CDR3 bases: TGTGCCGGAAGCCGGACAGGGCAGGAAAACACCATATATTTT. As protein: CAGSRTGQENTIYF.

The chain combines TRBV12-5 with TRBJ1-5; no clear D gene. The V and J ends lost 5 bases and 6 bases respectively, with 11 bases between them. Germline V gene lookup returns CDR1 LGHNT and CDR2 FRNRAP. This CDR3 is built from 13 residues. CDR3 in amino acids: CASGPLDRQPQHF. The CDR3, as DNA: TGTGCTAGTGGTCCCCTGGATCGTCAGCCCCAGCATTTT.

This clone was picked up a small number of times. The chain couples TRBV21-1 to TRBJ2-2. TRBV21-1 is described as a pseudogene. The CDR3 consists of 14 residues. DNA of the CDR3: TGTGCCAGCAGCATTCAGGAGACTACCGGGGAGCTGTTTTTT. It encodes CASSIQETTGELFF.

The CDR3 here is CASSLFSATPETQYF. The CDR3 DNA follows: TGTGCCAGCAGTTTATTTTCGGCCACTCCTGAGACCCAGTACTTC. This chain joins TRBV27 and TRBJ2-5; D not certain. This CDR3 spans 15 amino acids. Germline V CDR1 and CDR2: MNHEY, SMNVEV (reference sequence). The ends were cut back, 1 base at V and 5 bases at J, with 14 bases in the middle.

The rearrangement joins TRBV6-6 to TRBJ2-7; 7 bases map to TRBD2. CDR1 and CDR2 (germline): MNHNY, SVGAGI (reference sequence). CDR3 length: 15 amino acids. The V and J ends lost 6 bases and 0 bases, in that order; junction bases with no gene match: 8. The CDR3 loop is CASRSSGPSSYEQYV. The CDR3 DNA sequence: TGTGCCAGCAGATCTAGCGGCCCCAGCTCCTACGAGCAGTACGTC.

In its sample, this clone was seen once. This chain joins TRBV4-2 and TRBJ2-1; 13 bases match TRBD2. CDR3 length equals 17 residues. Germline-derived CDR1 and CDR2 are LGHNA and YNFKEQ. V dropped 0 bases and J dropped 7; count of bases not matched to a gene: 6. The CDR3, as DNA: TGTGCCAGCAGCCAAGAGGAACGGACTAGCGGGAGAAATGAGCAGTTCTTC. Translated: CASSQEERTSGRNEQFF.

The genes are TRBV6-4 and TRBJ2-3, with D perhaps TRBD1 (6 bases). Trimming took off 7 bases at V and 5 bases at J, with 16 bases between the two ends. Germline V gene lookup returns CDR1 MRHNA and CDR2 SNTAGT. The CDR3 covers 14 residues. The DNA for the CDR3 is TGTGCCAGCACCCGAAAGGGGGTACGAGATACGCAGTATTTT. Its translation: CASTRKGVRDTQYF.

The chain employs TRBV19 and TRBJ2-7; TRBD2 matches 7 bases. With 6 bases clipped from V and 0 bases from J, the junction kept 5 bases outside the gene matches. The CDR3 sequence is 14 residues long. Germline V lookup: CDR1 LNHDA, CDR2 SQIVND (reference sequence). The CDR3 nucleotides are TGTGCCAGTAGCCCAGCGGGGACCTCCTACGAGCAGTACGTC. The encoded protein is CASSPAGTSYEQYV.

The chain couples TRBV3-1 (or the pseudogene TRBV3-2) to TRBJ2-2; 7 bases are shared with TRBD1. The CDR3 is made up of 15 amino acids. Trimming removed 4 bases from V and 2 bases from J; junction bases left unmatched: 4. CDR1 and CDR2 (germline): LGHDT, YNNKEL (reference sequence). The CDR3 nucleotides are TGTGCCAGCAGCCGGGACAGCACAAACACCGGGGAGCTGTTTTTT. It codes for CASSRDSTNTGELFF.

CDR3 coding DNA: TGTGCCAGTAGTATTGAGGACAGGGGGCGGACAAATCAGCCCCAGCATTTT. Amino acids: CASSIEDRGRTNQPQHF. This chain connects TRBV19 to TRBJ1-5; 11 bases are shared with TRBD1. Germline CDR1 reads LNHDA; CDR2 reads SQIVND (reference sequence). V lost 3 bases and J lost 4; bases outside the gene matches: 8. The CDR3 covers 17 residues.

The CDR3 DNA is TGCGCCAGCAGCCAAGGAAGTGGAGGGGTTCAGTCGTGGTACGAGCAGTACTTC. This codes for CASSQGSGGVQSWYEQYF. V gene TRBV4-1 combines with J gene TRBJ2-7; D is possibly TRBD2 (6 bases). This CDR3 spans 18 amino acids. Germline CDR1 reads MGHRA; CDR2 reads YSYEKL. V was clipped by 1 base and J by 4 bases, with 23 bases between them.

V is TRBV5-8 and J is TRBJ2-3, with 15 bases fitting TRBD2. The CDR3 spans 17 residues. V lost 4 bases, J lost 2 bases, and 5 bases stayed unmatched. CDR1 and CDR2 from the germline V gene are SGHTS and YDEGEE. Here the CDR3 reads CASSLGTSGGNTDTQYF. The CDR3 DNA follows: TGTGCCAGCAGCCTAGGGACTAGCGGGGGGAACACAGATACGCAGTATTTT.

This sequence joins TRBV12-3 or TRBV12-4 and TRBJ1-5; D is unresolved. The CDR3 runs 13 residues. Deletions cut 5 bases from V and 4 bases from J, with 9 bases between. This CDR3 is CASSPRGNQPQHF. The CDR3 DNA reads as TGTGCCAGCAGTCCGCGGGGTAATCAGCCCCAGCATTTT.